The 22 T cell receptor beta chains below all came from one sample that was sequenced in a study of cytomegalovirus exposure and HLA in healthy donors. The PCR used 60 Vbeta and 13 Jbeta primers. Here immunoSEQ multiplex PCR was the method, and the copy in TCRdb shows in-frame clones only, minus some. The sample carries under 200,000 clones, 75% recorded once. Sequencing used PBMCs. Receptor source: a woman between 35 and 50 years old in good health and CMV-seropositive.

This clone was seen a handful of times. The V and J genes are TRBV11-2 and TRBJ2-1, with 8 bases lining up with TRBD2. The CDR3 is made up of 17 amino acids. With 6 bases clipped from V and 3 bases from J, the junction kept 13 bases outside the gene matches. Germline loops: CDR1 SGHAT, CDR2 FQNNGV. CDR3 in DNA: TGTGCCAGCAGATTTGGACTTGAGCGGGAGATCTACAATGAGCAGTTCTTC. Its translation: CASRFGLEREIYNEQFF.

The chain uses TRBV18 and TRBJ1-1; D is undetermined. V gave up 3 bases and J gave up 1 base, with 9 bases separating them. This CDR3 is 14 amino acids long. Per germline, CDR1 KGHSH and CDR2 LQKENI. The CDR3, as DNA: TGTGCCAGCTCACCCGGGTTGGGGAACACTGAAGCTTTCTTT. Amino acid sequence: CASSPGLGNTEAFF.

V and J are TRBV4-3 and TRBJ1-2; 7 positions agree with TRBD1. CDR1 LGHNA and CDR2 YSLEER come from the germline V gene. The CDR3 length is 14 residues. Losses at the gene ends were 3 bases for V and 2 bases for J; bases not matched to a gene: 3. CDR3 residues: CASSHNRGNYGYTF. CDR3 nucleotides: TGCGCCAGCAGCCACAACAGGGGCAACTATGGCTACACCTTC.

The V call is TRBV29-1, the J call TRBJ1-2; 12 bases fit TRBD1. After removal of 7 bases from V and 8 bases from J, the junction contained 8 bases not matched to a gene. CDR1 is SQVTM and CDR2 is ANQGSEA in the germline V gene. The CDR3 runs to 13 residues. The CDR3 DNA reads TGCAGCGACGCGGGACAGGGGGCGCGGGGCTACACCTTC. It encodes CSDAGQGARGYTF.

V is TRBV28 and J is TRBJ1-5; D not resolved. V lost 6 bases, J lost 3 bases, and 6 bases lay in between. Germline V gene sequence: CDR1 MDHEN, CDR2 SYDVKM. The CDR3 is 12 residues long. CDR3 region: CASRRINQPQHF. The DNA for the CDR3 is TGTGCCAGCAGGAGAATCAATCAGCCCCAGCATTTT. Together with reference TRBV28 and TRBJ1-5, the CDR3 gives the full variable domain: DVKVTQSSRYLVKRTGEKVFLECVQDMDHENMFWYRQDPGLGLRLIYFSYDVKMKEKGDIPEGYSVSREKKERFSLILESASTNQTSMYLCASRRINQPQHFGDGTRLSIL.

CDR3 sequence: CASSLVGTGGNNEQFF. The CDR3 nucleotides are TGTGCCAGCAGCTTAGTAGGGACAGGGGGGAACAATGAGCAGTTCTTC. The V call is TRBV7-9, the J call TRBJ2-1, with 11 bases lining up with TRBD1. Trimming removed 1 base from V and 5 bases from J; junction bases left unmatched: 4. This CDR3 spans 16 amino acids. The germline CDR1 and CDR2 sequences are SEHNR and FQNEAQ (reference sequence).

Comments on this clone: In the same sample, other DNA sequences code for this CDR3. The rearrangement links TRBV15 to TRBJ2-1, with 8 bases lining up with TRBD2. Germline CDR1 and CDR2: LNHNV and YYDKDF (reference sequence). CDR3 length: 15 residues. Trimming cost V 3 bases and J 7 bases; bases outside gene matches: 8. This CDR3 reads CATSRGGLARNEQFF. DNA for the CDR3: TGTGCCACCAGCAGGGGTGGACTAGCTAGGAATGAGCAGTTCTTC.

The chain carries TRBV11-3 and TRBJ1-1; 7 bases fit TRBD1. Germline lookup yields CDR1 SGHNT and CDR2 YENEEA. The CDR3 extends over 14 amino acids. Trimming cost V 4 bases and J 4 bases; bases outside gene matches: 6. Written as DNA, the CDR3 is TGTGCCAGCAGCTCAAGACAGGGTAGCACTGAAGCTTTCTTT. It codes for CASSSRQGSTEAFF.

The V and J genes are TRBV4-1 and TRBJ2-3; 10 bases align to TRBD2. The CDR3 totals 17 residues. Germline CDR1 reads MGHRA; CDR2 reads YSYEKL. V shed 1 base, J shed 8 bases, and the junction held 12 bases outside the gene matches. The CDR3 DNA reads TGCGCCAGCAGCCAAGGAGCGGGAGGGCCCATTTCGGGTACGCAGTATTTT. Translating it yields CASSQGAGGPISGTQYF.

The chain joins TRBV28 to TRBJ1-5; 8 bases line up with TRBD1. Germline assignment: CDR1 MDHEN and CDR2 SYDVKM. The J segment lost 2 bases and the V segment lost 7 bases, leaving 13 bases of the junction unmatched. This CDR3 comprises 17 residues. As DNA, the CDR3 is TGTGCCAGCAATGGGGGACAGGTTATGGTCGGCAATCAGCCCCAGCATTTT. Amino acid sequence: CASNGGQVMVGNQPQHF.

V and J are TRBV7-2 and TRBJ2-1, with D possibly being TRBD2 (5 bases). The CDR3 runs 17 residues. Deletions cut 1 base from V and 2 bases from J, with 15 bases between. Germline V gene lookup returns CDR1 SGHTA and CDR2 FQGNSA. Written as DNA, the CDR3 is TGTGCCAGCAGCTTAGGGATATCCCGGGGTACCTACAATGAGCAGTTCTTC. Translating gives CASSLGISRGTYNEQFF.

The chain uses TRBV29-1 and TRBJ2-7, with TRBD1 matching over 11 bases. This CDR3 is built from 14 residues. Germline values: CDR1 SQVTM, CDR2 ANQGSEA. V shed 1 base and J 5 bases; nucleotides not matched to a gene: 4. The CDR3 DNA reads TGCAGCGTTGAAGCTGGGACAGGGGGGAACGAGCAGTACTTC. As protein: CSVEAGTGGNEQYF.

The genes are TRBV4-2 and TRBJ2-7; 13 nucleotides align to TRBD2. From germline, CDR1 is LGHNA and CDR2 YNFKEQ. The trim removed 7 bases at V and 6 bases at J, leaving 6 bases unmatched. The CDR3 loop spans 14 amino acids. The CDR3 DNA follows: TGTGCCAGCACCCCGGGACTAGCGGGGCCCGAGCAGTACTTC. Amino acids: CASTPGLAGPEQYF.

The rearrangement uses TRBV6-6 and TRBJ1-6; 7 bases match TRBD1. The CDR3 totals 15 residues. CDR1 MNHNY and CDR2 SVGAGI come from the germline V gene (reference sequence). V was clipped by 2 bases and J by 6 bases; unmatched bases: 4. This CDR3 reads CASSYGQAINSPLHF. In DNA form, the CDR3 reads TGTGCCAGCAGTTACGGACAGGCGATTAATTCACCCCTCCACTTT.

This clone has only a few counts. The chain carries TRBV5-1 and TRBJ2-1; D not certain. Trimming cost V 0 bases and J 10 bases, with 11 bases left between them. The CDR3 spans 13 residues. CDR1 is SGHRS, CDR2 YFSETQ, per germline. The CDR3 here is CASSLDSAAEQFF. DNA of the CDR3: TGCGCCAGCAGCTTGGACTCGGCAGCGGAGCAGTTCTTC.

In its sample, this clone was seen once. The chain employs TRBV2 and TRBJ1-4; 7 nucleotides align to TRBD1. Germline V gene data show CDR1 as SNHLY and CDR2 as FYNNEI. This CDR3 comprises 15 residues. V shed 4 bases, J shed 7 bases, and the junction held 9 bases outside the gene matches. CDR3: CASSVSEGASEKLFF. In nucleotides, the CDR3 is TGTGCCAGCAGTGTCAGCGAGGGGGCGAGTGAAAAACTGTTTTTT.

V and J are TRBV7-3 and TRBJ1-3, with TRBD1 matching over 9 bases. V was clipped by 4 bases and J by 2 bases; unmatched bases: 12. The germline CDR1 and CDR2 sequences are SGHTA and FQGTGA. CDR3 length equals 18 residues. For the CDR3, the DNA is TGTGCCAGCAGCTCCCTGCCGGGACAGGGAAGTGCTGGAAACACCATATATTTT. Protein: CASSSLPGQGSAGNTIYF.

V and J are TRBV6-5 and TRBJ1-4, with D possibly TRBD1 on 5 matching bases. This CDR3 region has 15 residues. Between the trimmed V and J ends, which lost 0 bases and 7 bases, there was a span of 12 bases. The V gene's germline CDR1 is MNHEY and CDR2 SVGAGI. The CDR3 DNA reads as TGTGCCAGCAGTTACTCTGGCAGGGAGGGTGAAAAACTGTTTTTT. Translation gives CASSYSGREGEKLFF.

Written as DNA, the CDR3 is TGTGCCAGCAGCCTGCGGGCGGGAGAGACAGATACGCAGTATTTT. Residues: CASSLRAGETDTQYF. The V call is TRBV5-4, the J call TRBJ2-3, with 7 bases aligning to TRBD2. Losses at the gene ends were 4 bases for V and 3 bases for J; bases not matched to a gene: 8. Germline CDR1 is SGHNT and CDR2 is YYREEE (reference sequence). This CDR3 comprises 15 residues.

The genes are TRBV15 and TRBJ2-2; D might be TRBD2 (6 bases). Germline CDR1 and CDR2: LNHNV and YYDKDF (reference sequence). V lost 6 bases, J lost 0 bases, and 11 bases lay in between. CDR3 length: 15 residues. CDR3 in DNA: TGTGCCACCAGTAGGGGACTTTCGAACACCGGGGAGCTGTTTTTT. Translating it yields CATSRGLSNTGELFF.

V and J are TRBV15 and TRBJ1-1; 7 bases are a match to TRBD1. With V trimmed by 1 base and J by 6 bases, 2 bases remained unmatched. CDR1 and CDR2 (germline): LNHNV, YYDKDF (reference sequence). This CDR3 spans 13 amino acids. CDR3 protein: CATSRGGGAEAFF. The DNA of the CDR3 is TGTGCCACCAGCAGAGGAGGGGGCGCTGAAGCTTTCTTT.

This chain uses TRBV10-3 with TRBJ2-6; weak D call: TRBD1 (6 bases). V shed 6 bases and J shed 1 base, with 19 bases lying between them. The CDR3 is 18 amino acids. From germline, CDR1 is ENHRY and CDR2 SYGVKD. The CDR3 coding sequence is TGTGCCATCAGAGGGAGCGGACAGACGAATTCTGGGGCCAACGTCCTGACTTTC. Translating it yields CAIRGSGQTNSGANVLTF.